The entry that follows covers one T cell receptor (beta chain) sequence. Its antigen remains unidentified. These data originate in a study of OX40 agonist ivuxolimab in advanced cancers. The wider study: Ivuxolimab, an antibody that agonizes OX40 (CD134), was administered to the patients.

Notes on the study in general: Patients who responded partially at 0.1-3.0 mg/kg showed clonal expansion ranking among the lowest.

Measured with immunoSEQ multiplex PCR; TCRdb has only the in-frame clones, and not every one. The repertoire has 100,000 or so clones, 88% of them found once; the top ten carry 0.82%. The CDR3 loop spans 14 amino acids. V was trimmed by 11 bases and J by 1 base, leaving 14 bases between them. From germline, CDR1 is MNHEY and CDR2 SMNVEV (reference sequence). This chain joins TRBV27 and TRBJ2-2, with D perhaps matching TRBD2 (5 bases). Sequencing was performed on CD4+ or CD8+ T cells sorted from blood, taken in a trial of the OX40 agonist ivuxolimab. The TCR originated in an adult with an advanced solid tumor such as melanoma, head and neck, liver or kidney cancer. CDR3 region: CASRASRNTGELFF. The CDR3 coding sequence is TGTGCCTCCCGGGCTAGCAGGAACACCGGGGAGCTGTTTTTT.